Below, one T cell receptor beta chain is given with its context. This sample is part of a study of blood T cell repertoires in COVID-19. Study-wide context: Samples taken during acute and convalescent COVID-19 were collected in the United States, Italy and Spain. T cells, B-cell-depleted T cells, or PBMCs provided the cDNA or gDNA that served as material.

The germline V gene encodes CDR1 SNHLY and CDR2 FYNNEI. V shed 7 bases and J shed 2 bases, with 22 bases lying between them. The CDR3 spans 17 residues. In the source study's methods: Counts of nucleated cells, estimated from reference gene primer amplification, were obtained. The assay was immunoSEQ multiplex PCR, and TCRdb's table has in-frame clones only and misses some. V and J calls and clone size are those listed in that table; D and trimming were worked out from the DNA. The sample consists of around 70,000 clones, under 95% of them appearing once. The chain employs TRBV2 and TRBJ2-3, with a tentative D call TRBD2 (6 bases). This clonotype was sampled from a human donor in a cohort sampled during active COVID-19. The sample taken for sequencing was peripheral blood. CDR3 nucleotides: TGTGCCAGCACCCAGGGACTGCTGCAGACCTTCACAGATACGCAGTATTTT. Encoded protein: CASTQGLLQTFTDTQYF.